This paragraph covers one T cell receptor beta chain sequence. The sample belongs to a study of blood T cell repertoires in COVID-19. Study background: Spain, Italy and the United States supplied samples that represented acute and convalescent COVID-19.

As processed by the authors: Reference gene primer amplification in the assay estimated nucleated cell counts. Data came from immunoSEQ multiplex PCR; TCRdb stores just in-frame clones and leaves some out. V and J calls and clone size are copied from that table; D and trimming were computed from the DNA. Among some 43,000 clones listed, around 79% were seen once. The CDR3 contains 14 residues. The trim removed 5 bases at V and 2 bases at J, leaving 6 bases unmatched. Germline V gives CDR1 SEHNR, CDR2 FQNEAQ (reference sequence). The source material was peripheral blood. This chain connects TRBV7-9 to TRBJ2-7; 7 nucleotides align to TRBD1. The TCR comes from a woman aged 55 to 70 with acute or convalescent COVID-19. The CDR3 reads CASSPRDSTYEQYF. CDR3 nucleotide sequence: TGTGCCAGCAGCCCCCGGGACAGCACCTACGAGCAGTACTTC.